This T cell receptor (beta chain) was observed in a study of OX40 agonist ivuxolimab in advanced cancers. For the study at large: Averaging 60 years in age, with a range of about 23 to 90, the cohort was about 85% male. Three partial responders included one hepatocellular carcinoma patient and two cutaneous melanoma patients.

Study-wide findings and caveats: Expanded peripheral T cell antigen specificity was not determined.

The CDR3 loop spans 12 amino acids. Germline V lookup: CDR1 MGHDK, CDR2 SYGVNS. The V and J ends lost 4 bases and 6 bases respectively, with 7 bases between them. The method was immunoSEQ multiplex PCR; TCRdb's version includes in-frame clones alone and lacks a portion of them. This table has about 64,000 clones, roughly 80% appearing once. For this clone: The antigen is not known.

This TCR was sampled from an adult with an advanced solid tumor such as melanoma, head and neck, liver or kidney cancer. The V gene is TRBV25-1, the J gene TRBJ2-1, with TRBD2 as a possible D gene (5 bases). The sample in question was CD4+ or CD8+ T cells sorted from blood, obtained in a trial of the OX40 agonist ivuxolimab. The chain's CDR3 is CASSGTFNEQFF. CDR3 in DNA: TGTGCCAGCAGTGGGACTTTCAATGAGCAGTTCTTC.